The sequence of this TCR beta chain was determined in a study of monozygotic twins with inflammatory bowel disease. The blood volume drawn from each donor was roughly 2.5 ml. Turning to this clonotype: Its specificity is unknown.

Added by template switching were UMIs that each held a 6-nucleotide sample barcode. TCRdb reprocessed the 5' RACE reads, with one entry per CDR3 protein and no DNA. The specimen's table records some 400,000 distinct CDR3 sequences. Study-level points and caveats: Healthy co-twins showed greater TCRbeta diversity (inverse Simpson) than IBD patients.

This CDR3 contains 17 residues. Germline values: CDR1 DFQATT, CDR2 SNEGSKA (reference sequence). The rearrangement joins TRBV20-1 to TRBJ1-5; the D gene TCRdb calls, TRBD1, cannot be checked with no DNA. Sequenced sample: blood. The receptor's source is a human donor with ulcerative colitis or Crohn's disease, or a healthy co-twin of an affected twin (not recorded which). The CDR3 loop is CSARDRFVQVPNQPQHF.